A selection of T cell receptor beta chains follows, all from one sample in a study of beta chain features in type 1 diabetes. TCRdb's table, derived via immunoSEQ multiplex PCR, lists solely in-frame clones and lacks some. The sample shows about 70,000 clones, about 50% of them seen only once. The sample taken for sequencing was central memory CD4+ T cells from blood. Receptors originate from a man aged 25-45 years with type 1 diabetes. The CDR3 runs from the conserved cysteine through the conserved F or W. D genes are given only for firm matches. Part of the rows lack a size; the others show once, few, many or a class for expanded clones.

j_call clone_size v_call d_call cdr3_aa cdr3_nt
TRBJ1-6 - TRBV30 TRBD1 CAWSGDRVYF TGTGCCTGGAGTGGGGACAGGGTGTACTTT
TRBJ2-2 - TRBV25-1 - CASKKEGSSGELFF TGTGCCAGCAAGAAAGAGGGATCGAGCGGGGAGCTGTTTTTT
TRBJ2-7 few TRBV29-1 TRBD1 CSVGQGGSYEQYF TGCAGCGTCGGACAGGGTGGCTCCTACGAGCAGTACTTC
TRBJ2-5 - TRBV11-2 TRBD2 CASSLGTSGQETQYF TGTGCCAGCAGCTTAGGGACTAGCGGGCAAGAGACCCAGTACTTC
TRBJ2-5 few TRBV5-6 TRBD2 CASSGSGGQETQYF TGTGCCAGCAGTGGTAGCGGGGGCCAAGAGACCCAGTACTTC
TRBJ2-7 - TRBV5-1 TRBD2 CASSLASGRYEQYF TGCGCCAGCAGCTTGGCGAGCGGGAGGTACGAGCAGTACTTC
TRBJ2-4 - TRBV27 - CASSLGGAGHQNIQYF TGTGCCAGCAGTTTAGGGGGGGCAGGGCACCAAAACATTCAGTACTTC
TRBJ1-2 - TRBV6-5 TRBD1 CASSYRGQGVDGYTF TGTGCCAGCAGTTACCGGGGACAGGGAGTAGATGGCTACACCTTC
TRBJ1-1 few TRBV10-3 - CAISEIGRDTEAFF TGTGCCATCAGTGAGATAGGGAGGGACACTGAAGCTTTCTTT
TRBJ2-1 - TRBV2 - CASSERVSIDEQFF TGTGCCAGCAGTGAGAGAGTCTCGATAGATGAGCAGTTCTTC
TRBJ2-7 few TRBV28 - CASSFSDTDPYEQYF TGTGCCAGCAGTTTCTCGGACACTGACCCCTACGAGCAGTACTTC
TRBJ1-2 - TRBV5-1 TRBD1 CASSLVYPGQEYGYTF TGCGCCAGCAGCTTGGTCTACCCGGGACAGGAGTATGGCTACACCTTC
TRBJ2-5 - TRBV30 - CASRRTQETQYF TGTGCCTCAAGGAGGACTCAAGAGACCCAGTACTTC
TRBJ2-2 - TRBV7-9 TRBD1 CASSPGLTGGMSTGELFF TGTGCCAGCAGCCCCGGCTTAACAGGGGGCATGAGTACCGGGGAGCTGTTTTTT
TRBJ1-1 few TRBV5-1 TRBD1 CASSLAEDRGTFF TGCGCCAGCAGCTTGGCCGAGGACAGGGGAACTTTCTTT
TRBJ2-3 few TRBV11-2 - CASSPPMTGTDTQYF TGTGCCAGCAGCCCGCCCATGACTGGCACAGATACGCAGTATTTT
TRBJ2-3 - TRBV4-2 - CASSQEGGRGVGSF TGTGCCAGCAGCCAAGAAGGGGGTCGAGGGGTGGGGTCTTTT
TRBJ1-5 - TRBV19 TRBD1 CASSPGTVYDHQPQHF TGTGCCAGTAGTCCTGGGACAGTTTATGATCATCAGCCCCAGCATTTT
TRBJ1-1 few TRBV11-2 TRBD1 CASSQGQGFGEAFF TGTGCCAGCAGTCAAGGACAGGGCTTCGGTGAAGCTTTCTTT
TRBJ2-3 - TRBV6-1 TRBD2 CASSDTSGADTQYF TGTGCCAGCAGTGATACTAGCGGAGCAGATACGCAGTATTTT
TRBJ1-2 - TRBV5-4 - CASSIQGTGNYGYTF TGTGCCAGCAGCATTCAGGGGACGGGTAACTATGGCTACACCTTC
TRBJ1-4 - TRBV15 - CATKARGKLTNEKLFF TGTGCCACCAAAGCCAGGGGAAAGTTAACTAATGAAAAACTGTTTTTT
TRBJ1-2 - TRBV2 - CASREQAYGYTF TGTGCCAGCAGAGAACAGGCCTATGGCTACACCTTC
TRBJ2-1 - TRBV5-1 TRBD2 CASSFSGSYNEQFF TGCGCCAGCAGCTTTAGCGGGAGCTACAATGAGCAGTTCTTC
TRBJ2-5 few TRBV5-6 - CASSLDSGETQYF TGTGCCAGCAGCTTGGACAGCGGAGAGACCCAGTACTTC
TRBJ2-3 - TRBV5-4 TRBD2 CASSLGGLAGKGADTQYF TGTGCCAGCAGCTTGGGGGGTCTAGCGGGAAAAGGGGCAGATACGCAGTATTTT
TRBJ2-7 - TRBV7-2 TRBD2 CASSETSGTYEQYF TGTGCCAGCAGCGAAACTAGCGGAACCTACGAGCAGTACTTC
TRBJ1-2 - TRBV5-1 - CASSPPQGYGYTF TGCGCCAGCAGCCCCCCTCAGGGCTATGGCTACACCTTC
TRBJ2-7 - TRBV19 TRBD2 CASKAGARAEQYF TGTGCCAGTAAAGCGGGAGCCCGGGCCGAGCAGTACTTC
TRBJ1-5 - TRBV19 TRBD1 CASIPGQGEQPQHF TGTGCCAGTATTCCGGGACAGGGGGAACAGCCCCAGCATTTT
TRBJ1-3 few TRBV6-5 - CASSYSGGKSGNTIYF TGTGCCAGCAGTTACTCGGGAGGGAAGTCTGGAAACACCATATATTTT
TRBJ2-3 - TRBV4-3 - CASAPQDLTDTQYF TGCGCCAGCGCCCCACAGGACCTCACAGATACGCAGTATTTT
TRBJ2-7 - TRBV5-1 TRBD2 CASSLELGLAGARYEQYF TGCGCCAGCAGCTTGGAGCTAGGACTAGCGGGGGCCCGCTACGAGCAGTACTTC
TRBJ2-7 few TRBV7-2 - CASSLVGEASYEQYF TGTGCCAGCAGCTTGGTGGGAGAGGCCTCCTACGAGCAGTACTTC
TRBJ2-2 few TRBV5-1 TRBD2 CASSPSTSGGTGELFF TGCGCCAGCAGCCCTTCGACTAGCGGGGGCACCGGGGAGCTGTTTTTT
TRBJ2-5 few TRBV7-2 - CASSLVGGFGETQYF TGTGCCAGCAGCTTAGTAGGGGGTTTTGGGGAGACCCAGTACTTC
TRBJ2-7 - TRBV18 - CASSRLGQNYEQYF TGTGCCAGCTCACGACTCGGACAGAACTACGAGCAGTACTTC
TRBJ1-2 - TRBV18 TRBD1 CASSPPDRGGSYGYTF TGTGCCAGCTCACCACCGGACAGGGGAGGAAGCTATGGCTACACCTTC
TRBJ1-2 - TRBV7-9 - CASSLGAGYGYTF TGTGCCAGCAGCTTAGGAGCAGGGTACGGCTACACCTTC
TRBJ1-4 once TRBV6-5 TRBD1 CASRTGGHNEKLFF TGTGCCAGCAGAACAGGGGGCCATAATGAAAAACTGTTTTTT
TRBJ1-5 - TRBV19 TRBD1 CASSINYQTGGDQPQHF TGTGCCAGTAGTATCAACTATCAGACAGGGGGAGATCAGCCCCAGCATTTT
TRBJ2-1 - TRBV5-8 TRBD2 CASSSAGGPSSYNEQFF TGTGCCAGCAGCTCGGCGGGGGGGCCCAGCTCCTACAATGAGCAGTTCTTC
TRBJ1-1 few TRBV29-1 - CSVERATEAFF TGCAGCGTTGAGCGGGCCACTGAAGCTTTCTTT
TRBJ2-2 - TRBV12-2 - CASRLSGLAGGGTGELFF TGTGCAAGTCGCTTAAGCGGACTAGCGGGAGGGGGAACCGGGGAGCTGTTTTTT
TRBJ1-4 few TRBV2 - CASKLIATNEKLFF TGTGCCAGCAAGCTAATTGCAACTAATGAAAAACTGTTTTTT
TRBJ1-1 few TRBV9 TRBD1 CASSVVGTGETEAFF TGTGCCAGCAGCGTAGTAGGGACAGGGGAAACTGAAGCTTTCTTT
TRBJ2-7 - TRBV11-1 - CASSSGVSYEQYF TGTGCCAGCAGCTCAGGGGTTTCCTACGAGCAGTACTTC
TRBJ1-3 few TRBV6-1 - CASSAYSGNTIYF TGTGCCAGCAGTGCCTACTCTGGAAACACCATATATTTT
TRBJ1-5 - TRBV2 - CASSEFTGFWQPQHF TGTGCCAGCAGTGAATTCACGGGGTTTTGGCAGCCCCAGCATTTT
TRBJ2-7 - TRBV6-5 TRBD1 CASSYDRGREQYF TGTGCCAGCAGTTACGACAGGGGGAGGGAGCAGTACTTC
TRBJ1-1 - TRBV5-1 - CASSLEQGRTEAFF TGCGCCAGCAGCTTGGAGCAGGGCCGCACTGAAGCTTTCTTT
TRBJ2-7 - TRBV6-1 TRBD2 CASRTSGIGEQYF TGTGCCAGCAGAACTAGCGGGATCGGCGAGCAGTACTTC
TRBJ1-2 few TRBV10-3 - CAISESLAQSRGYTF TGTGCCATCAGTGAGTCGTTGGCACAGTCCCGAGGCTACACCTTC
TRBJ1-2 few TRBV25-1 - CASSEFGPVGYTF TGTGCCAGCAGTGAATTCGGTCCCGTGGGCTACACCTTC
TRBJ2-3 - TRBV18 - CASSPYTDTQYF TGTGCCAGCTCACCCTACACAGATACGCAGTATTTT
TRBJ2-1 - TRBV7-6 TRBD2 CASSLGVSGEGEQFF TGTGCCAGCAGCTTAGGAGTTAGCGGGGAGGGTGAGCAGTTCTTC
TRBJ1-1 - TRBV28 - CASRGQRAEAFF TGTGCCAGCAGGGGTCAGCGAGCCGAAGCTTTCTTT